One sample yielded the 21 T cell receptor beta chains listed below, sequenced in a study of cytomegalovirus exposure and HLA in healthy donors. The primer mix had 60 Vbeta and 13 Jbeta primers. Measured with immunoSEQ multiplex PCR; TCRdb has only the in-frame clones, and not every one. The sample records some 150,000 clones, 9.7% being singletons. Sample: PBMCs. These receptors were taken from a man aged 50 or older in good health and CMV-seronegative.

Here the CDR3 DNA reads TGCAGTGCTAGGGCCGACTATGGCTACACCTTC. Translation: CSARADYGYTF. The chain uses TRBV20-1 and TRBJ1-2; D not certain. Germline V CDR1 and CDR2: DFQATT, SNEGSKA (reference sequence). V was pared by 3 bases and J by 3 bases, with 5 bases between. The CDR3 is 11 amino acids.

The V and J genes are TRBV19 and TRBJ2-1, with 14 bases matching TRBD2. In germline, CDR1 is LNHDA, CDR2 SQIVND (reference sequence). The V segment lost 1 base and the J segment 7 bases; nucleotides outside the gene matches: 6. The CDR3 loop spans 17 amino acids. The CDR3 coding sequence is TGTGCCAGTAGTATAGGTCGACTAGCGGGGGGGCAAAATGAGCAGTTCTTC. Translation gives CASSIGRLAGGQNEQFF. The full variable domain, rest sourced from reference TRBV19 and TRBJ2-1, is DGGITQSPKYLFRKEGQNVTLSCEQNLNHDAMYWYRQDPGQGLRLIYYSQIVNDFQKGDIAEGYSVSREKKESFPLTVTSAQKNPTAFYLCASSIGRLAGGQNEQFFGPGTRLTVL.

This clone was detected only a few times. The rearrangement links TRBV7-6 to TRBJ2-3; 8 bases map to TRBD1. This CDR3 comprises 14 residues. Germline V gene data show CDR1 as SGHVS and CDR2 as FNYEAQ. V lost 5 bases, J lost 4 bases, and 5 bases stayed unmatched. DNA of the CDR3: TGTGCCAGCAGCCCAGGACAGGGAGCAGATACGCAGTATTTT. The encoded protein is CASSPGQGADTQYF. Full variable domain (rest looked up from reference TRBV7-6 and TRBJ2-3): GAGVSQSPRYKVTKRGQDVALRCDPISGHVSLYWYRQALGQGPEFLTYFNYEAQQDKSGLPNDRFSAERPEGSISTLTIQRTEQRDSAMYRCASSPGQGADTQYFGPGTRLTVL.

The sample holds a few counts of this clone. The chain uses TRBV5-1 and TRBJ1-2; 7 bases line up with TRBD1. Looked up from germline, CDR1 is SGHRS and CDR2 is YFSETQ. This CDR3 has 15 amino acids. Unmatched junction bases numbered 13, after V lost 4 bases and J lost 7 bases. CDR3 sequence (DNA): TGCGCCAGCAGCCGCTTGGGGACAGAACGCTCTGGCTACACCTTC. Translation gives CASSRLGTERSGYTF. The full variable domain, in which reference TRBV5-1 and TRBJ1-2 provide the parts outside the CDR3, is KAGVTQTPRYLIKTRGQQVTLSCSPISGHRSVSWYQQTPGQGLQFLFEYFSETQRNKGNFPGRFSGRQFSNSRSEMNVSTLELGDSALYLCASSRLGTERSGYTFGSGTRLTVV.

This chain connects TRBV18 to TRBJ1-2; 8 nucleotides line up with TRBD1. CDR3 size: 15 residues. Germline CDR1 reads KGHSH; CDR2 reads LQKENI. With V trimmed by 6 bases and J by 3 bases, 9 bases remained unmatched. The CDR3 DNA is TGTGCCAGCTCCCACCCGGGACAGGCCGACTATGGCTACACCTTC. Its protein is CASSHPGQADYGYTF.

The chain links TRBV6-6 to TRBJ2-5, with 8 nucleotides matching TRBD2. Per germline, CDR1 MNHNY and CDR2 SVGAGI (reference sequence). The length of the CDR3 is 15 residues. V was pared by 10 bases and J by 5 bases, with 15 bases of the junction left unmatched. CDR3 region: CATNRKAGVKETQYF. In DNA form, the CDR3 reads TGTGCCACCAACCGTAAAGCGGGAGTGAAGGAGACCCAGTACTTC.

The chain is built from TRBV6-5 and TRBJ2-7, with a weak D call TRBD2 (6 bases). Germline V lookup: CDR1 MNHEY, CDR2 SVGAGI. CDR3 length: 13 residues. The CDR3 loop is CDRSSGLRGEQYF. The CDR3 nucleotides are TGTGACAGAAGTTCGGGACTCAGAGGCGAGCAGTACTTC.

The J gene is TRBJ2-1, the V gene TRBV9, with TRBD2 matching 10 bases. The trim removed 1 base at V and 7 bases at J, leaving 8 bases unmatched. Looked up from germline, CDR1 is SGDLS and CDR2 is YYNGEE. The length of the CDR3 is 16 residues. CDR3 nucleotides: TGTGCCAGCAGCGTAACACCTGGGACTAGCGAGAATGAGCAGTTCTTC. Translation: CASSVTPGTSENEQFF.

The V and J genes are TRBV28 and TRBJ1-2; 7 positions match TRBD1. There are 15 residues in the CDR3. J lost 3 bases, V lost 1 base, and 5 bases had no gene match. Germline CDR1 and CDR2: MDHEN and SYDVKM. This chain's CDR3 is CASSLSGQPHYGYTF. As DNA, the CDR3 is TGTGCCAGCAGTTTATCGGGACAGCCCCACTATGGCTACACCTTC.

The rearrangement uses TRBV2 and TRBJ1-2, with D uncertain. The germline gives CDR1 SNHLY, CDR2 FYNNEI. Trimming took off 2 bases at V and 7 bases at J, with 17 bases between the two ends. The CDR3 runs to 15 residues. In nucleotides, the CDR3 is TGTGCCAGCAGTGAACTACGAATTAACGAGGGTGGCTACACCTTC. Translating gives CASSELRINEGGYTF.

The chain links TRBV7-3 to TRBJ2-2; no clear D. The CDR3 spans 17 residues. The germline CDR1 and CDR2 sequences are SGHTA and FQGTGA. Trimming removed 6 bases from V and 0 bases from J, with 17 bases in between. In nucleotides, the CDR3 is TGTGCCAGCAGGTGCCTCCAGTGTCTCGCGAACACCGGGGAGCTGTTTTTT. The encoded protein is CASRCLQCLANTGELFF.

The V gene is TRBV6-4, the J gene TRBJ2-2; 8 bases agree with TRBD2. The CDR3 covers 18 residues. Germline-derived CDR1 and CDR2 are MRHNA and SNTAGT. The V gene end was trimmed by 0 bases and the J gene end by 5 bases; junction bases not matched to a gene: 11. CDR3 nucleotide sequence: TGTGCCAGCAGTGACTCGACGGCAGCGGGAGAATGGACCGGGGAGCTGTTTTTT. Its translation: CASSDSTAAGEWTGELFF.

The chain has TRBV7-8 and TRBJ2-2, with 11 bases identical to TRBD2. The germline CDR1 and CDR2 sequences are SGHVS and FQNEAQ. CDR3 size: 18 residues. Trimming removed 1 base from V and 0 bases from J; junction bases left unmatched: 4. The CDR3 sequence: CASSLGLAGPANTGELFF. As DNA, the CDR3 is TGTGCCAGCAGCTTAGGACTAGCGGGACCCGCGAACACCGGGGAGCTGTTTTTT.

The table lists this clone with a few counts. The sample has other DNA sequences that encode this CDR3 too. The CDR3 bases are TGTGCCAGCAGTGAAGCTCCATCCGCGGGAGAGACCCAGTACTTC. It specifies CASSEAPSAGETQYF. The chain has TRBV6-1 and TRBJ2-5; D is possibly TRBD2 (5 bases). V was pared by 0 bases and J by 4 bases, with 12 bases between. Germline lookup yields CDR1 MNHNS and CDR2 SASEGT. The CDR3 extends over 15 amino acids.

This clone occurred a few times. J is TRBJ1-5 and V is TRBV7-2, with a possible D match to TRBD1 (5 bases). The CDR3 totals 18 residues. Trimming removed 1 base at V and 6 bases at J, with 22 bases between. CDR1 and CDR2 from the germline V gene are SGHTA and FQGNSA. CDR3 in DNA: TGTGCCAGCAGCTTAGTGGACGGAACCTTCGCGGGGCGTCAGCCCCAGCATTTT. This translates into CASSLVDGTFAGRQPQHF.

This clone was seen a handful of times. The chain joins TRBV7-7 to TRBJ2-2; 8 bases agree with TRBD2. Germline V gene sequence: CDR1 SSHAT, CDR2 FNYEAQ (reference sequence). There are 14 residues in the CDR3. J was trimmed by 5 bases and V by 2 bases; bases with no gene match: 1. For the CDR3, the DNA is TGTGCCAGCAGCTTAATAGCGGGAACCGGGGAGCTGTTTTTT. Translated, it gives CASSLIAGTGELFF.

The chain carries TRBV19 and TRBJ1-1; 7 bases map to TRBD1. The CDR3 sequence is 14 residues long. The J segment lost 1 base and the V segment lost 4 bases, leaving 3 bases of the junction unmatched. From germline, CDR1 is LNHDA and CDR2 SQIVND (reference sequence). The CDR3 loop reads CASSTRTGNTEAFF. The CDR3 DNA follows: TGTGCCAGTAGTACCCGGACAGGGAACACTGAAGCTTTCTTT.

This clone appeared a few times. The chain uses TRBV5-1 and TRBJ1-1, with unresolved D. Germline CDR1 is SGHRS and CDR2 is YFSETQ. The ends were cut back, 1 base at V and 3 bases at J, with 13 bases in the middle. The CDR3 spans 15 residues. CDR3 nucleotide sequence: TGCGCCAGCAGCTTGAGAGCGGGTGGAGACACTGAAGCTTTCTTT. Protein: CASSLRAGGDTEAFF.

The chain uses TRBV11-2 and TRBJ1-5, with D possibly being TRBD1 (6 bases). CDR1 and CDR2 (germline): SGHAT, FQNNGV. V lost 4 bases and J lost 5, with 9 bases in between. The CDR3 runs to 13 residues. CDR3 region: CASSWAGDQPQHF. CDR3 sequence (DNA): TGTGCCAGCAGCTGGGCAGGGGATCAGCCCCAGCATTTT.

CDR3 DNA sequence: TGTGCCAGCAGCCCCAGAACTAGTCCCTCGGGGGCCCAGTACTTC. Residues: CASSPRTSPSGAQYF. J is TRBJ2-5 and V is TRBV11-2; D may be TRBD2 (6 bases). The CDR3 runs 15 residues. The V gene lost 5 bases and the J gene lost 9 bases, with 22 bases spanning the gap. Per germline, CDR1 SGHAT and CDR2 FQNNGV.

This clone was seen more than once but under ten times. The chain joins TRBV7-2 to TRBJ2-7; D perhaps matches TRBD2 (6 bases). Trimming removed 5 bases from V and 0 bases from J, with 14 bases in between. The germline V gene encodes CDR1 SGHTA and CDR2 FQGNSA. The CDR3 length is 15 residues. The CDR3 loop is CASSTGLSPSYEQYF. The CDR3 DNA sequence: TGTGCCAGCAGCACGGGACTGTCCCCCTCCTACGAGCAGTACTTC.